The rows below give T cell receptor beta chains drawn from one sample of a study of T cells in Graves' hyperthyroidism and ophthalmopathy. TCRdb reprocessed the multiplex PCR reads via MiXCR and lists one record per CDR3 protein. The sample shows 500,000 to 650,000 distinct CDR3 sequences, around 13% of them seen only once. The sample consisted of blood. Receptors originate from a woman aged 50 to 60 with Graves' ophthalmopathy. Each CDR3 is given with its conserved first and last residue. D genes are given only for firm matches. The size field is filled for only some rows; it gives once, few, many or a size class.

d_gene: .
v_gene: TRBV6-2/TRBV6-3
j_gene: TRBJ2-4
abundance: .
CDR3nt: TGTGCCAGCAGGCTCAGGGAAAACATTCAGTACTTC
CDR3aa: CASRLRENIQYF

d_gene: .
v_gene: TRBV27
j_gene: TRBJ2-5
abundance: .
CDR3nt: TGTGCCAGCAGCTACGACCGAGAGACCCAGTACTTC
CDR3aa: CASSYDRETQYF

d_gene: .
v_gene: TRBV20-1
j_gene: TRBJ2-5
abundance: many
CDR3nt: TGCAGTGCTAGAAAACCAACGGGCCTCCAAGAGACCCAGTACTTC
CDR3aa: CSARKPTGLQETQYF

d_gene: .
v_gene: TRBV28
j_gene: TRBJ2-1
abundance: few
CDR3nt: TGTGCCAGCCGTAACCTAGGCCTTGGCAACAATGAGCAGTTCTTC
CDR3aa: CASRNLGLGNNEQFF

d_gene: TRBD1
v_gene: TRBV20-1
j_gene: TRBJ2-7
abundance: many
CDR3nt: TGCAGTGCGTGGACAGGCCACTACGAGCAGTACTTC
CDR3aa: CSAWTGHYEQYF

d_gene: .
v_gene: TRBV6-5
j_gene: TRBJ1-1
abundance: many
CDR3nt: TGTGCCAGCAGTTACGCTTTGCTGGGCACTGAAGCTTTCTTT
CDR3aa: CASSYALLGTEAFF

d_gene: .
v_gene: TRBV5-8
j_gene: TRBJ2-1
abundance: .
CDR3nt: TGTGCCAGCAGCGCAACCGGGCCACCGAGGTATGAGCAGTTCTTC
CDR3aa: CASSATGPPRYEQFF

d_gene: .
v_gene: TRBV12-3/TRBV12-4
j_gene: TRBJ2-5
abundance: many
CDR3nt: TGTGCCAGCAGTTTAGGTGGGGGCTTGGAGACCCAGTACTTC
CDR3aa: CASSLGGGLETQYF

d_gene: TRBD1
v_gene: TRBV19
j_gene: TRBJ1-6
abundance: few
CDR3nt: TGTGCCAGTAGTATAGAACCGACAGGGCAGTCACCCCTCCACTTT
CDR3aa: CASSIEPTGQSPLHF

d_gene: .
v_gene: TRBV28
j_gene: TRBJ1-1
abundance: many
CDR3nt: TGTGCCAGCAGTTTCGTAGATGCTGAAGCTTTCTTT
CDR3aa: CASSFVDAEAFF

d_gene: TRBD2
v_gene: TRBV20-1
j_gene: TRBJ2-1
abundance: .
CDR3nt: TGCAGTGCTAAACCAGACATAACAGAAATTTGGGCTAGCGGGATCAATGAGCAGTTCTTC
CDR3aa: CSAKPDITEIWASGINEQFF

d_gene: .
v_gene: TRBV5-6
j_gene: TRBJ1-1
abundance: many
CDR3nt: TGTGCCAGCAGCTTTGTCGGACAAGAAGCTTTCTTT
CDR3aa: CASSFVGQEAFF

d_gene: TRBD1
v_gene: TRBV28
j_gene: TRBJ2-1
abundance: many
CDR3nt: TGTGCCAGCAGTTTGCATACCGGGACAGGTATTGGCAATGAGCAGTTCTTC
CDR3aa: CASSLHTGTGIGNEQFF

d_gene: TRBD2
v_gene: TRBV7-9
j_gene: TRBJ2-1
abundance: few
CDR3nt: TGTGCCAGCAGCCTACCGACTAGCGGGAGACCGTTCTTC
CDR3aa: CASSLPTSGRPFF

d_gene: .
v_gene: TRBV28
j_gene: TRBJ2-4
abundance: many
CDR3nt: TGTGCCAGCCGACATCCACAAAACATTCAGTACTTC
CDR3aa: CASRHPQNIQYF

d_gene: .
v_gene: TRBV2
j_gene: TRBJ2-2
abundance: many
CDR3nt: TGTGCCAGCAGCGAATTCGACAGCACCGGGGAGCTGTTTTTT
CDR3aa: CASSEFDSTGELFF

d_gene: .
v_gene: TRBV5-6
j_gene: TRBJ1-1
abundance: .
CDR3nt: TGTGCCAGCAGCTTTGGCGGCAGGTCGAACACTGAAGCTTTCTTT
CDR3aa: CASSFGGRSNTEAFF

d_gene: TRBD2
v_gene: TRBV28
j_gene: TRBJ2-2
abundance: many
CDR3nt: TGTGCCAGCAGCATAGCGGGACCGAACACCGGGGAGCTGTTTTTT
CDR3aa: CASSIAGPNTGELFF

d_gene: TRBD1
v_gene: TRBV28
j_gene: TRBJ1-3
abundance: .
CDR3nt: TGTGCCAGCAGTTCAGCGGGACAGTCTGGAAACACCATATATTTT
CDR3aa: CASSSAGQSGNTIYF

d_gene: .
v_gene: TRBV7-9
j_gene: TRBJ2-1
abundance: many
CDR3nt: TGTGCCAGCAGCTTGGGGTTGCTAGTAGGGGTTAGCGGACCAAGAAACAATGAGCAGTTCTTC
CDR3aa: CASSLGLLVGVSGPRNNEQFF

d_gene: TRBD1
v_gene: TRBV7-8
j_gene: TRBJ2-7
abundance: .
CDR3nt: TGTGCCAGCTCAGCAGGGGACAGGGGCGACCACTACGAGCAGTACTTC
CDR3aa: CASSAGDRGDHYEQYF

d_gene: .
v_gene: TRBV12-3/TRBV12-4
j_gene: TRBJ2-5
abundance: many
CDR3nt: TGTGCCAGCAGTTACGTCAGCTTGGGGGAGACCCAGTACTTC
CDR3aa: CASSYVSLGETQYF

d_gene: TRBD2
v_gene: TRBV2
j_gene: TRBJ2-7
abundance: many
CDR3nt: TGTGCCAGCAGTGATGGGTCGGGAGGGTCTCTCTCCTACGAGCAGTACTTC
CDR3aa: CASSDGSGGSLSYEQYF

d_gene: TRBD2
v_gene: TRBV20-1
j_gene: TRBJ2-1
abundance: few
CDR3nt: TGCAGTGCTAGAGACCCTAGCGGGAACGGGAATGAGCAGTTCTTC
CDR3aa: CSARDPSGNGNEQFF